The 10 T cell receptor beta chains reported below all come from one sample, sequenced in a study of blood T cell repertoires in COVID-19 (dated by TCRdb to the early 2020s). Library method: the immunoSEQ multiplex PCR assay. In TCRdb, the immuneACCESS table is reduced to in-frame sequences with V and J assigned. These tables do not hold every clone; where another copy was compared, an unresolved V gene accounts for under half, and the others remain unexplained. The sample contains tens of thousands of clones, 87% of them found a single time. The top ten clones comprise 5% to 5.5% of the sample. The material sequenced was peripheral blood. The receptors shown here come from a man aged 55-75 years with acute or convalescent COVID-19.

The chain carries TRBV6-5 and TRBJ2-7; 8 nucleotides match TRBD1. The CDR3 is 15 residues long. The germline gives CDR1 MNHEY, CDR2 SVGAGI. V shed 4 bases and J 3 bases; nucleotides not matched to a gene: 8. The CDR3 is CASSSSSTGDYEQYF. The CDR3 DNA reads as TGTGCCAGCAGTTCTTCCTCGACAGGGGACTACGAGCAGTACTTC.

This chain joins TRBV19 and TRBJ1-2, with TRBD1 as a possible D gene (5 bases). The CDR3 consists of 14 residues. Germline V CDR1 and CDR2: LNHDA, SQIVND (reference sequence). Trimming removed 3 bases at V and 7 bases at J, with 15 bases between. The CDR3 reads CASSIVAGKAGYTF. In nucleotides, the CDR3 is TGTGCCAGTAGTATCGTTGCAGGGAAAGCTGGCTACACCTTC.

This rearrangement joins TRBV28 to TRBJ1-2; 7 nucleotides agree with TRBD1. Germline V gene lookup returns CDR1 MDHEN and CDR2 SYDVKM. V lost 6 bases, J lost 5 bases, and 12 bases stayed unmatched. The CDR3 is 15 residues long. CDR3 sequence reads: CASRLDRDRLYGYTF. In nucleotides, the CDR3 is TGTGCCAGCAGGTTAGACCGGGACAGACTATATGGCTACACCTTC.

The V call is TRBV25-1, the J call TRBJ2-3, with 11 bases fitting TRBD2. The ends lost 6 bases at V and 6 bases at J; junction bases unmatched: 5. The germline CDR1 and CDR2 sequences are MGHDK and SYGVNS. The CDR3 has 14 residues. CDR3 coding DNA: TGTGCCAGCAGATTAGCGGGGGGGCCTGATACGCAGTATTTT. Translation: CASRLAGGPDTQYF.

CDR3 residues: CASSILGTVPSYEQYF. CDR3 DNA sequence: TGTGCCAGTAGCATCCTAGGGACAGTCCCCTCCTACGAGCAGTACTTC. The chain links TRBV19 to TRBJ2-7; 7 bases align to TRBD1. Germline V CDR1 and CDR2: LNHDA, SQIVND (reference sequence). The CDR3 spans 16 residues. The ends lost 6 bases at V and 0 bases at J; junction bases unmatched: 11.

CDR3 bases: TGTGCCAGCATACTAGCGGGAGAGACCCAGTACTTC. This sequence encodes CASILAGETQYF. The rearrangement links TRBV2 to TRBJ2-5; 9 bases align to TRBD2. Looked up from germline, CDR1 is SNHLY and CDR2 is FYNNEI. The V gene end was trimmed by 7 bases and the J gene end by 4 bases; junction bases not matched to a gene: 1. The CDR3 extends over 12 amino acids.

The chain employs TRBV5-1 and TRBJ2-5; a weak D match, TRBD2 (6 bases). This CDR3 comprises 14 residues. In germline, CDR1 is SGHRS, CDR2 YFSETQ. Trimming pared 1 base from V and 3 bases from J, leaving 10 bases between. The CDR3 DNA is TGCGCCAGCAGCTTGTTGGGAGGTGAAGAGACCCAGTACTTC. Encoded protein: CASSLLGGEETQYF.

J is TRBJ2-5 and V is TRBV13, with 9 bases lining up with TRBD2. V was pared by 5 bases and J by 5 bases, with 9 bases of the junction left unmatched. CDR1 is PRHDT, CDR2 FYEKMQ, per germline (reference sequence). The CDR3 consists of 15 residues. In DNA, the CDR3 is TGTGCCAGCAGCGTCCTGGAGAGCGGGGGGGAGACCCAGTACTTC. Its protein product is CASSVLESGGETQYF.

J is TRBJ1-2 and V is TRBV5-6, with D hard to call. CDR3 size: 12 residues. The germline V and J ends were trimmed by 3 bases and 3 bases, with 6 bases remaining between them. Germline-derived CDR1 and CDR2 are SGHDT and YYEEEE. The CDR3 DNA is TGTGCCAGCAGCTCATCAGACTATGGCTACACCTTC. Amino acids: CASSSSDYGYTF.

This rearrangement joins TRBV4-1 to TRBJ2-2; D may be TRBD1 (6 bases). The V gene's germline CDR1 is MGHRA and CDR2 YSYEKL. The V and J ends lost 0 bases and 8 bases respectively, with 16 bases between them. The CDR3 has 16 residues. CDR3 in amino acids: CASSQDQGLLVGELFF. The DNA of the CDR3 is TGCGCCAGCAGCCAAGATCAGGGGCTCCTGGTAGGGGAGCTGTTTTTT.